Each of the 30 T cell receptor beta chains below was sequenced from the same sample in a study of shared clonotypes between healthy human individuals. The table came from immunoSEQ multiplex PCR; TCRdb's copy has only in-frame clones and leaves some out. The sample contains some 790,000 clones, over 55% of which appear only once. Sequenced sample: memory CD4+ T cells sorted from blood. Subset defined: CD45RA-negative fraction. The receptor source for this set is a young woman in good health.

This chain joins TRBV19 and TRBJ2-3; D tentatively fits TRBD1 or TRBD2 (5 bases each). The CDR3 sequence is 16 residues long. The V end lost 7 bases, the J end lost 2 bases, and 19 bases lay between the germline ends. Germline CDR1 reads LNHDA; CDR2 reads SQIVND (reference sequence). The CDR3 is CASTRKARGNTDTQYF. For the CDR3, the DNA is TGTGCCAGTACCCGTAAGGCCCGGGGCAACACAGATACGCAGTATTTT.

The CDR3 bases are TGCGCCAGCACCCCGAGCTCCTACAATGAGCAGTTCTTC. Its translation: CASTPSSYNEQFF. V usage is TRBV5-1 and J usage is TRBJ2-1; D call uncertain. CDR1 and CDR2 (germline): SGHRS, YFSETQ. V lost 6 bases to trimming and J lost 0 bases, with 7 bases between them. The CDR3 runs 13 residues.

The chain recombines TRBV18 with TRBJ2-5, with a tentative D call TRBD2 (5 bases). V lost 6 bases and J lost 5, with 16 bases in between. The germline CDR1 and CDR2 sequences are KGHSH and LQKENI. The CDR3 consists of 14 residues. This chain's CDR3 is CASSFYGSYETQYF. CDR3 nucleotide sequence: TGTGCCAGCTCGTTTTATGGGAGTTACGAGACCCAGTACTTC.

The chain combines TRBV19 with TRBJ2-7; perhaps TRBD1 as D (6 bases). V gave up 3 bases and J gave up 2 bases, with 11 bases separating them. Germline V lookup: CDR1 LNHDA, CDR2 SQIVND (reference sequence). This CDR3 is built from 14 residues. The CDR3 sequence is CASSIGQNTYEQYF. The CDR3, as DNA: TGTGCCAGTAGTATCGGACAGAATACCTACGAGCAGTACTTC.

J is TRBJ2-7 and V is TRBV11-2; 11 bases are a match to TRBD2. Trimming at V came to 5 bases and at J to 3 bases, leaving 9 bases not matched to a gene. This CDR3 has 16 amino acids. Germline lookup yields CDR1 SGHAT and CDR2 FQNNGV. CDR3 DNA sequence: TGTGCCAGCAGCCCCCCCCCTAGCGGGAGGCACTACGAGCAGTACTTC. It is translated as CASSPPPSGRHYEQYF. Drawing the rest from reference TRBV11-2 and TRBJ2-7, the complete variable domain is EAGVAQSPRYKIIEKRQSVAFWCNPISGHATLYWYQQILGQGPKLLIQFQNNGVVDDSQLPKDRFSAERLKGVDSTLKIQPAKLEDSAVYLCASSPPPSGRHYEQYFGPGTRLTVT.

This chain links TRBV27 with TRBJ2-3, with a weak D call TRBD2 (6 bases). Germline V lookup: CDR1 MNHEY, CDR2 SMNVEV (reference sequence). The CDR3 is 14 residues long. V dropped 6 bases and J dropped 3 bases, with 13 bases sitting between them. The CDR3 loop reads CASSSGVKTDTQYF. The CDR3 coding sequence is TGTGCCAGCAGCTCGGGGGTGAAGACAGATACGCAGTATTTT.

The genes are TRBV29-1 and TRBJ2-5; TRBD2 matches at 7 bases. With V trimmed by 4 bases and J by 4 bases, 0 bases remained unmatched. Germline V gene sequence: CDR1 SQVTM, CDR2 ANQGSEA. The CDR3 runs to 11 residues. This chain's CDR3 is CSVGEGETQYF. In nucleotides, the CDR3 is TGCAGCGTTGGGGAGGGAGAGACCCAGTACTTC.

V gene TRBV23-1 combines with J gene TRBJ2-7, with D possibly being TRBD2 (6 bases). TRBV23-1 is given ORF status, its function remaining uncertain. Trimming cost V 6 bases and J 9 bases, with 27 bases left between them. CDR3 length: 16 residues. CDR3 DNA sequence: TGCGCCAGCAGCCCGCTCCCGTGGGACTCCATTTTATTGCAGTACTTC. Translated: CASSPLPWDSILLQYF.

The genes are TRBV14 and TRBJ2-6; D might be TRBD1 (5 bases). The CDR3 is made up of 14 amino acids. Germline V gives CDR1 SGHDN, CDR2 FVKESK. Deletions cut 4 bases from V and 4 bases from J, with 8 bases between. CDR3 coding DNA: TGTGCCAGCAGCCTGACAGCCGGGGCCAACGTCCTGACTTTC. It encodes CASSLTAGANVLTF.

The rearrangement uses TRBV11-2 and TRBJ1-1, with no clear D. There are 14 residues in the CDR3. Trimming shortened V by 1 base and J by 3 bases, and 9 bases separated the two germline ends. CDR1 and CDR2 (germline): SGHAT, FQNNGV. The CDR3 DNA sequence: TGTGCCAGCAGCTTAGTGGGCGGATACACTGAAGCTTTCTTT. It is translated as CASSLVGGYTEAFF.

The chain employs TRBV4-1 and TRBJ2-2; the D is unclear. From germline, CDR1 is MGHRA and CDR2 YSYEKL. Trimming shortened V by 5 bases and J by 2 bases, and 15 bases separated the two germline ends. The CDR3 spans 16 residues. CDR3 loop: CASSNFGQTNTGELFF. For the CDR3, the DNA is TGCGCCAGCAGCAACTTTGGGCAGACAAACACCGGGGAGCTGTTTTTT.

The rearrangement joins TRBV5-1 to TRBJ1-4, with D possibly matching TRBD1 (5 bases). The CDR3 length is 16 residues. Germline V lookup: CDR1 SGHRS, CDR2 YFSETQ. V was shortened by 3 bases and J by 4 bases, with 16 bases between the two germline ends. In DNA, the CDR3 is TGCGCCAGCAGCTGGCACACCGGGACCGTTAATGAAAAACTGTTTTTT. It specifies CASSWHTGTVNEKLFF.

V is TRBV28 and J is TRBJ1-1; D perhaps matches TRBD1 (6 bases). Trimming shortened V by 4 bases and J by 3 bases, and 18 bases separated the two germline ends. The germline CDR1 and CDR2 sequences are MDHEN and SYDVKM. There are 16 residues in the CDR3. The CDR3 DNA follows: TGTGCCAGCAGTTCCACTCCAGGGGCCGGGTACACTGAAGCTTTCTTT. Its translation: CASSSTPGAGYTEAFF.

The V gene is TRBV19, the J gene TRBJ2-1, with TRBD1 matching over 12 bases. The CDR3 spans 15 residues. After removal of 8 bases from V and 5 bases from J, the junction contained 7 bases not matched to a gene. Looked up from germline, CDR1 is LNHDA and CDR2 is SQIVND (reference sequence). CDR3 coding DNA: TGTGCCAGTCACGAGGGACAGGGGGCACACAATGAGCAGTTCTTC. Protein product: CASHEGQGAHNEQFF. The full variable domain, in which reference TRBV19 and TRBJ2-1 provide the parts outside the CDR3, is DGGITQSPKYLFRKEGQNVTLSCEQNLNHDAMYWYRQDPGQGLRLIYYSQIVNDFQKGDIAEGYSVSREKKESFPLTVTSAQKNPTAFYLCASHEGQGAHNEQFFGPGTRLTVL.

CDR3 DNA sequence: TGCGCCAGCAGTGAGTCGAAGGGGTCACCTAACTATGGCTACACCTTC. Protein product: CASSESKGSPNYGYTF. This chain connects TRBV10-1 to TRBJ1-2; a weak D match, TRBD1 (5 bases). CDR1 is WNHNN, CDR2 SYGVQD, per germline (reference sequence). The CDR3 totals 16 residues. V was clipped by 0 bases and J by 0 bases, with 11 bases between them.

This clone has just one count. The chain joins TRBV6-5 to TRBJ1-5; 7 nucleotides align to TRBD1. Germline V lookup: CDR1 MNHEY, CDR2 SVGAGI. J lost 0 bases, V lost 9 bases, and 8 bases had no gene match. CDR3 length: 15 residues. CDR3 nucleotides: TGTGCCAGTTCTCTCAGGGGGGCTAGCAATCAGCCCCAGCATTTT. The encoded protein is CASSLRGASNQPQHF.

The rearrangement uses TRBV5-1 and TRBJ2-6, with D possibly being TRBD1 or TRBD2 (5 bases each). CDR1 is SGHRS, CDR2 YFSETQ, per germline. The V end lost 4 bases, the J end lost 2 bases, and 7 bases lay between the germline ends. The CDR3 is made up of 14 amino acids. This chain's CDR3 is CASSQGAGANVLTF. DNA of the CDR3: TGCGCCAGCAGCCAGGGAGCTGGGGCCAACGTCCTGACTTTC.

V and J are TRBV28 and TRBJ2-3; a weak D match, TRBD1 (5 bases). Germline CDR1 is MDHEN and CDR2 is SYDVKM. V shed 7 bases and J shed 3 bases, with 17 bases lying between them. CDR3 size: 15 residues. CDR3 coding DNA: TGTGCCAGCATAGGGGAAACCCCCCTAACAGATACGCAGTATTTT. Translation gives CASIGETPLTDTQYF.

This clone was observed a handful of times. The chain links TRBV19 to TRBJ2-1; 8 bases match TRBD2. The ends lost 5 bases at V and 5 bases at J; junction bases unmatched: 11. The CDR3 is made up of 16 amino acids. In germline, CDR1 is LNHDA, CDR2 SQIVND (reference sequence). CDR3 residues: CASSQSGTRGNNEQFF. The CDR3, as DNA: TGTGCCAGTAGTCAATCCGGGACTAGGGGTAACAATGAGCAGTTCTTC.

This chain uses TRBV6-4 with TRBJ1-1, with TRBD1 as a possible D gene (6 bases). The V gene's germline CDR1 is MRHNA and CDR2 SNTAGT. Deletions cut 4 bases from V and 6 bases from J, with 12 bases between. The CDR3 is made up of 13 amino acids. The DNA for the CDR3 is TGTGCCAGCAGTGGCCAACCAGGGGCTGAAGCTTTCTTT. Protein sequence: CASSGQPGAEAFF.

The chain is built from TRBV28 and TRBJ2-7; a weak D match, TRBD1 (5 bases). The V gene's germline CDR1 is MDHEN and CDR2 SYDVKM. V lost 4 bases, J lost 1 base, and 11 bases lay in between. The length of the CDR3 is 14 residues. CDR3 in amino acids: CASSYIQESYEQYF. The CDR3 region has the DNA TGTGCCAGCAGTTATATACAGGAGTCCTACGAGCAGTACTTC.

About this clone itself: Different DNA sequences within this sample yield the same CDR3. The chain recombines TRBV20-1 with TRBJ2-1; D may be TRBD1 (5 bases). The germline V gene encodes CDR1 DFQATT and CDR2 SNEGSKA (reference sequence). This CDR3 spans 10 amino acids. Trimming left V 5 bases short and J 7 bases short, with 6 bases between. The DNA for the CDR3 is TGCAGTGCTCAGGGTAATGAGCAGTTCTTC. This sequence encodes CSAQGNEQFF.

This clone appeared a single time. The genes are TRBV2 and TRBJ1-5; D gene unclear. Trimming removed 5 bases at V and 0 bases at J, with 17 bases between. This CDR3 is 17 amino acids long. CDR1 and CDR2 from the germline V gene are SNHLY and FYNNEI. This CDR3 is CASSTAWAVNSNQPQHF. The CDR3 DNA reads TGTGCCAGCAGTACCGCCTGGGCGGTAAATAGCAATCAGCCCCAGCATTTT.

The chain couples TRBV5-1 to TRBJ2-5; D may be TRBD1 (5 bases). The CDR3 runs to 13 residues. V was cut by 4 bases and J by 1 base, with 8 bases left in between. Germline-derived CDR1 and CDR2 are SGHRS and YFSETQ. CDR3 sequence reads: CASSLQVQETQYF. CDR3 DNA: TGCGCCAGCAGCCTACAGGTCCAAGAGACCCAGTACTTC.

This chain joins TRBV19 and TRBJ1-1; D might be TRBD1 (5 bases). CDR1 LNHDA and CDR2 SQIVND come from the germline V gene (reference sequence). The CDR3 is made up of 13 amino acids. V lost 5 bases, J lost 2 bases, and 9 bases lay in between. Written as DNA, the CDR3 is TGTGCCAGTAGTCCACAGGTTAACACTGAAGCTTTCTTT. It yields the protein CASSPQVNTEAFF.

The chain couples TRBV7-9 to TRBJ2-2; possibly TRBD2 for D (6 bases). Trimming left V 2 bases short and J 3 bases short, with 13 bases between. CDR1 and CDR2 (germline): SEHNR, FQNEAQ (reference sequence). This CDR3 comprises 16 residues. The CDR3 sequence is CASSLRSSEDTGELFF. The CDR3 DNA reads TGTGCCAGCAGCTTAAGATCTAGCGAAGACACCGGGGAGCTGTTTTTT.

V gene TRBV28 combines with J gene TRBJ1-5; D might be TRBD1 (5 bases). Trimming stripped 8 bases from V and 7 bases from J, with 18 bases between. Germline V CDR1 and CDR2: MDHEN, SYDVKM. There are 14 residues in the CDR3. The CDR3 sequence is CASSGRRGEQPQHF. In DNA form, the CDR3 reads TGTGCCAGCTCTGGTCGTCGAGGGGAACAGCCCCAGCATTTT.

DNA for the CDR3: TGTGCCAGTAAACTTGGCGGCAGGTACACTGAAGCTTTCTTT. Protein sequence: CASKLGGRYTEAFF. V gene TRBV14 combines with J gene TRBJ1-1; D remains ambiguous. V dropped 9 bases and J dropped 3 bases, with 17 bases sitting between them. Germline-derived CDR1 and CDR2 are SGHDN and FVKESK. The CDR3 consists of 14 residues.

This clone was found many times. The chain carries TRBV4-1 and TRBJ2-1, with a tentative D call TRBD1 (5 bases). V lost 1 base and J lost 7, with 8 bases in between. Germline V gene lookup returns CDR1 MGHRA and CDR2 YSYEKL. There are 13 residues in the CDR3. CDR3: CASSQVGANEQFF. The CDR3, as DNA: TGCGCCAGCAGCCAAGTAGGGGCGAATGAGCAGTTCTTC.

The chain recombines TRBV7-9 with TRBJ2-1; 11 bases align to TRBD2. Germline CDR1 and CDR2: SEHNR and FQNEAQ (reference sequence). Trimming removed 2 bases from V and 7 bases from J; junction bases left unmatched: 7. The CDR3 sequence is 16 residues long. This chain's CDR3 is CASSLYTSGSGNEQFF. In DNA form, the CDR3 reads TGTGCCAGCAGCTTATACACTAGCGGGAGCGGAAATGAGCAGTTCTTC. Looking up the rest from reference TRBV7-9 and TRBJ2-1 gives the full variable domain: DTGVSQNPRHKITKRGQNVTFRCDPISEHNRLYWYRQTLGQGPEFLTYFQNEAQLEKSRLLSDRFSAERPKGSFSTLEIQRTEQGDSAMYLCASSLYTSGSGNEQFFGPGTRLTVL.